This entry describes one T cell receptor (beta chain). Germline CDR1 is SGDLS and CDR2 is YYNGEE. The ends were cut back, 4 bases at V and 2 bases at J, with 14 bases in the middle. CDR3 length: 15 residues. The sample is drawn from a study of patients and donors after allogeneic stem cell transplantation. TCRdb reprocessed the RT-PCR reads via MiXCR and lists one record per CDR3 protein. The repertoire holds more than 9,000 distinct CDR3 sequences, 22% seen once, with roughly 50% in the top ten. This sequence joins TRBV9 and TRBJ2-3, with TRBD2 as a possible D gene (6 bases). The sequence was obtained from a human donor who was either an allogeneic HSCT recipient or a stem cell or donor lymphocyte infusion donor (not recorded which). It is not recorded whose cells these are; they may come from a transplant donor. Sample: blood, either unsorted or a sorted T cell fraction (not recorded which). CDR3 DNA sequence: TGTGCCAGCAGCTCAAGCCCTAGCGACACAGATACGCAGTATTTT. It yields the protein CASSSSPSDTDTQYF. Supplemented by reference TRBV9 and TRBJ2-3, the full variable domain reads DSGVTQTPKHLITATGQRVTLRCSPRSGDLSVYWYQQSLDQGLQFLIQYYNGEERAKGNILERFSAQQFPDLHSELNLSSLELGDSALYFCASSSSPSDTDTQYFGPGTRLTVL.